A single sample gave rise to the 5 T cell receptor beta chains below, sequenced in a study of blood T cell repertoires in COVID-19. Some clones are missing from TCRdb's copy, which holds only in-frame ones; the method was immunoSEQ multiplex PCR. The profile shows around 260,000 clones, 88% of them singletons. The source material was peripheral blood. The origin of the receptors is a human donor in a cohort sampled during active COVID-19.

The J gene is TRBJ2-3, the V gene TRBV9; 11 bases agree with TRBD2. CDR1 and CDR2 from the germline V gene are SGDLS and YYNGEE. There are 16 residues in the CDR3. V lost 6 bases to trimming and J lost 6 bases; unmatched junction nucleotides: 12. The CDR3 DNA reads as TGTGCCAGCACCCCTGAGGGGACTAGCGGAACGGATACGCAGTATTTT. It yields the protein CASTPEGTSGTDTQYF. The full variable domain, rest sourced from reference TRBV9 and TRBJ2-3, is DSGVTQTPKHLITATGQRVTLRCSPRSGDLSVYWYQQSLDQGLQFLIQYYNGEERAKGNILERFSAQQFPDLHSELNLSSLELGDSALYFCASTPEGTSGTDTQYFGPGTRLTVL.

This rearrangement joins TRBV7-9 to TRBJ2-7; weak D call: TRBD2 (7 bases). Trimming shortened V by 3 bases and J by 6 bases, and 24 bases separated the two germline ends. Germline loops: CDR1 SEHNR, CDR2 FQNEAQ (reference sequence). CDR3 length: 17 residues. The CDR3 DNA follows: TGTGCCAGCAGCTTCCGGGAGGTTGGGACACCTCCGCGCGAGCAGTACTTC. Protein sequence: CASSFREVGTPPREQYF.

V usage is TRBV5-6 and J usage is TRBJ1-2; 7 bases fit TRBD1. Germline loops: CDR1 SGHDT, CDR2 YYEEEE. V lost 5 bases to trimming and J lost 7 bases; unmatched junction nucleotides: 11. The CDR3 consists of 14 residues. CDR3 bases: TGTGCCAGCAGGGGCCCCGGGACAGAGTCTGGCTACACCTTC. Protein: CASRGPGTESGYTF. The full variable domain, in which reference TRBV5-6 and TRBJ1-2 provide the parts outside the CDR3, is DAGVTQSPTHLIKTRGQQVTLRCSPKSGHDTVSWYQQALGQGPQFIFQYYEEEERQRGNFPDRFSGHQFPNYSSELNVNALLLGDSALYLCASRGPGTESGYTFGSGTRLTVV.

The gene calls are TRBV6-2 or TRBV6-3 and TRBJ1-5; D is ambiguous. Germline V gives CDR1 MNHEY, CDR2 SVGEGT. The CDR3 sequence is 18 residues long. V was clipped by 0 bases and J by 11 bases, with 26 bases between them. CDR3: CASSYSYRRLPGKRAQHF. DNA for the CDR3: TGTGCCAGCAGTTACTCGTATCGGCGTTTGCCGGGGAAAAGGGCCCAGCATTTT.

The chain carries TRBV9 and TRBJ2-7; D not certain. V was trimmed by 4 bases and J by 1 base, leaving 9 bases between them. Germline loops: CDR1 SGDLS, CDR2 YYNGEE. The CDR3 totals 13 residues. CDR3 nucleotides: TGTGCCAGCAGCCTTTCGTCTTCCTACGAGCAGTACTTC. Encoded protein: CASSLSSSYEQYF. Full variable domain (remainder filled in from reference TRBV9 and TRBJ2-7): DSGVTQTPKHLITATGQRVTLRCSPRSGDLSVYWYQQSLDQGLQFLIQYYNGEERAKGNILERFSAQQFPDLHSELNLSSLELGDSALYFCASSLSSSYEQYFGPGTRLTVT.